These 4 T cell receptor beta chains were sequenced from one sample in a study of blood T cell repertoires in COVID-19. TCRdb keeps only in-frame clones here, not all; method: immunoSEQ multiplex PCR. The repertoire holds about 180,000 clones, with 87% as singletons. The source material was peripheral blood. These receptors originate from a woman aged 45-59 years with acute or convalescent COVID-19.

This clone was detected only a few times. The genes are TRBV5-1 and TRBJ2-2; D perhaps matches TRBD1 (6 bases). The CDR3 covers 14 residues. Germline V lookup: CDR1 SGHRS, CDR2 YFSETQ. Trimming removed 0 bases at V and 4 bases at J, with 7 bases between. CDR3 amino acids: CASSLGTVTGELFF. Written as DNA, the CDR3 is TGCGCCAGCAGCTTGGGGACAGTCACCGGGGAGCTGTTTTTT.

The chain employs TRBV5-6 and TRBJ1-5; possibly TRBD1 for D (6 bases). CDR3 length: 18 residues. Trimming took 3 bases from V and 0 from J, leaving 19 bases between them. Germline CDR1 reads SGHDT; CDR2 reads YYEEEE. The DNA of the CDR3 is TGTGCCAGCAGCTCGGGGGGCCCTACTTTTTATAGCAATCAGCCCCAGCATTTT. Residues: CASSSGGPTFYSNQPQHF. The full variable domain, with the rest looked up from reference TRBV5-6 and TRBJ1-5, is DAGVTQSPTHLIKTRGQQVTLRCSPKSGHDTVSWYQQALGQGPQFIFQYYEEEERQRGNFPDRFSGHQFPNYSSELNVNALLLGDSALYLCASSSGGPTFYSNQPQHFGDGTRLSIL.

The chain combines TRBV29-1 with TRBJ1-4; 7 bases are shared with TRBD1. CDR3 length equals 13 residues. From germline, CDR1 is SQVTM and CDR2 ANQGSEA. The J segment lost 7 bases and the V segment lost 3 bases, leaving 5 bases of the junction unmatched. CDR3 coding DNA: TGCAGCGTTGAGACAGGGCTTGGTGAAAAACTGTTTTTT. It codes for CSVETGLGEKLFF.

V usage is TRBV5-1 and J usage is TRBJ1-1; 9 bases agree with TRBD1. V was pared by 4 bases and J by 4 bases, with 5 bases of the junction left unmatched. CDR1 is SGHRS and CDR2 is YFSETQ in the germline V gene. This CDR3 comprises 14 residues. The CDR3 region is CASSPLQGATEAFF. CDR3 sequence (DNA): TGCGCCAGCAGCCCCCTACAGGGGGCCACTGAAGCTTTCTTT.